A selection of T cell receptor beta chains follows, all from one sample in a study of long-term antiretroviral therapy in people with HIV. TCRdb's table, derived via immunoSEQ multiplex PCR, lists solely in-frame clones and lacks some. This table holds tens of thousands of clones, about 74% found once. Sequencing used unsorted PBMCs, obtained 2 years after starting antiretroviral therapy. These TCRs come from a woman in her forties or fifties with HIV. Both conserved end residues are part of each CDR3. The D gene is left open where the match is weak. Clone size is shown for a subset of rows, as once, few, many or a class of expanded clone.

V gene	clone size	J gene	D gene	CDR3 DNA	CDR3 protein
TRBV18	.	TRBJ2-1	TRBD2	TGTGCCAGCTCACCACTCCTAGCGGGGGGGTCCTACAATGAGCAGTTCTTC	CASSPLLAGGSYNEQFF
TRBV10-3	.	TRBJ2-3	.	TGTGCCATCAGTGACGACACAGGCACAGATACGCAGTATTTT	CAISDDTGTDTQYF
TRBV6-5	.	TRBJ2-7	.	TGTGCCAGCAGCCGCGCGGGGGCGTACGAGCAGTACTTC	CASSRAGAYEQYF
TRBV19	few	TRBJ1-1	.	TGTGCCAGTACCCTAAGGGGGGAGAACACTGAAGCTTTCTTT	CASTLRGENTEAFF
TRBV7-6	.	TRBJ1-3	.	TGTGCCAGCAGCTCCCTATCCCCCGGATCTGGAAACACCATATATTTT	CASSSLSPGSGNTIYF
TRBV5-1	.	TRBJ2-3	TRBD2	TGCGCCAGCAGCTTAGGACTAGCGGGCGATACGCAGTATTTT	CASSLGLAGDTQYF
TRBV6-5	.	TRBJ2-5	.	TGTGCCAGCAGTTACTCGTACGCGGGGCAGGAGACCCAGTACTTC	CASSYSYAGQETQYF
TRBV5-6	.	TRBJ2-3	TRBD2	TGTGCCAGCAGGCTGACTAGCTCCACAGATACGCAGTATTTT	CASRLTSSTDTQYF
TRBV5-1	.	TRBJ1-3	.	TGCGCCAGCAGCTTGGAACCCCTCTCTGGAAACACCATATATTTT	CASSLEPLSGNTIYF
TRBV10-3	.	TRBJ2-4	TRBD2	TGTGCCATCAGTGAGTTGGCAGCGGGGGGGGTGAACATTCAGTACTTC	CAISELAAGGVNIQYF
TRBV19	.	TRBJ1-5	TRBD1	TGTGCCAGTAGTAGTATCTCAGGGGGCATCAATCAGCCCCAGCATTTT	CASSSISGGINQPQHF